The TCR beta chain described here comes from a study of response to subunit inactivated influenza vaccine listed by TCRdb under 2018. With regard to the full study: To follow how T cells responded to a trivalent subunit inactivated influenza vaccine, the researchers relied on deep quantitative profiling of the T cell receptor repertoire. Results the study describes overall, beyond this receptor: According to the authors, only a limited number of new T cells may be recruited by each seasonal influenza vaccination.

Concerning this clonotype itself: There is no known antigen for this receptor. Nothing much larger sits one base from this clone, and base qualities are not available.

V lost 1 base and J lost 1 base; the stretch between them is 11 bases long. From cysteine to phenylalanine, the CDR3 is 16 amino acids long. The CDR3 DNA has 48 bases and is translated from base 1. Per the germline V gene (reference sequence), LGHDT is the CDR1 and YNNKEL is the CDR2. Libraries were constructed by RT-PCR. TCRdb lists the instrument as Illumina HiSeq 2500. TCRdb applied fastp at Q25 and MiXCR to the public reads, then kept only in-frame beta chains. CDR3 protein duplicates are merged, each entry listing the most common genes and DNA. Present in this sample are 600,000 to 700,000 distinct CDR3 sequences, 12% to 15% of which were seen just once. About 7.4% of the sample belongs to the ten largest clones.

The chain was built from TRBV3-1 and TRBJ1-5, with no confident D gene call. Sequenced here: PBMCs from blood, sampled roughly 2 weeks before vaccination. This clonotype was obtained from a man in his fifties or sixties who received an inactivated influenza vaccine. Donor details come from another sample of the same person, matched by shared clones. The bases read TGTGCCAGCAGCCAAGGAACGTGGGCCAGCAATCAGCCCCAGCATTTT. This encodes CASSQGTWASNQPQHF.